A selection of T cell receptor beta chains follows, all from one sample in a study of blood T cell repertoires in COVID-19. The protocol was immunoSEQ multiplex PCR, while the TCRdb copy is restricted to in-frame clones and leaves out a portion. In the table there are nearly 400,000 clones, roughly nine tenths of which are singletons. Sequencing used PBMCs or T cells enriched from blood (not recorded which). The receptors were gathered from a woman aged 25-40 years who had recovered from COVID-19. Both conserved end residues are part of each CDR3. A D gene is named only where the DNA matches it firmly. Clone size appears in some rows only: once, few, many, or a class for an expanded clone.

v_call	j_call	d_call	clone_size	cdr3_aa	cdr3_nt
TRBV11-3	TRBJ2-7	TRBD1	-	CASMGQGESYEQYF	TGTGCCAGCATGGGACAGGGGGAATCCTACGAGCAGTACTTC
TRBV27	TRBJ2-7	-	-	CASSSVPSGVTYEQYF	TGTGCCAGCAGTTCTGTCCCCTCGGGGGTTACCTACGAGCAGTACTTC
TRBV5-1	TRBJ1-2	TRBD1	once	CASSLDRGNPWGYTF	TGCGCCAGCAGCCTAGACAGGGGGAACCCTTGGGGCTACACCTTC
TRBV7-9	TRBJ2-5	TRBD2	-	CASSPMTSGALAQYF	TGTGCCAGCAGTCCCATGACTAGCGGTGCGCTCGCCCAGTACTTC
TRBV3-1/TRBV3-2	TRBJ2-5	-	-	CASSQGKRGETQYF	TGTGCCAGCAGCCAAGGCAAAAGGGGGGAGACCCAGTACTTC
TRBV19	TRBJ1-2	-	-	CASSIDQADYGYTF	TGTGCCAGTAGTATTGACCAGGCTGACTATGGCTACACCTTC
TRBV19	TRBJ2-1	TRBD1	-	CASTDRASYNEQFF	TGTGCCAGTACCGACAGGGCCTCCTACAATGAGCAGTTCTTC
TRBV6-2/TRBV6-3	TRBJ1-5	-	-	CASSYRISGERVHQPQHF	TGTGCCAGCAGTTACCGCATCTCAGGGGAGCGTGTACATCAGCCCCAGCATTTT
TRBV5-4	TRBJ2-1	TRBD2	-	CASSLGRAGSPLYEQFF	TGTGCCAGCAGCTTGGGTCGAGCGGGAAGCCCCCTCTATGAGCAGTTCTTC
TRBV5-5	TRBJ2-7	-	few	CASSPQGWYEQYF	TGTGCCAGCAGCCCCCAGGGTTGGTACGAGCAGTACTTC
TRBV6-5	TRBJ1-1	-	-	CASSYGPGTLNTEAFF	TGTGCCAGCAGTTACGGACCCGGGACACTAAACACTGAAGCTTTCTTT
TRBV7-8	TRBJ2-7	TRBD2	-	CASSRAGGPYEQYF	TGTGCCAGCAGCCGAGCGGGAGGGCCCTACGAGCAGTACTTC
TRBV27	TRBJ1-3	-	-	CASSLRGFGNTIYF	TGTGCCAGCAGTTTAAGGGGTTTTGGAAACACCATATATTTT
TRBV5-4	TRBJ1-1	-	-	CASSQQVNTEAFF	TGTGCCAGCAGCCAGCAGGTGAACACTGAAGCTTTCTTT
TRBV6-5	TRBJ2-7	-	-	CASSYAVNTYEQYF	TGTGCCAGCAGTTACGCGGTTAATACCTACGAGCAGTACTTC
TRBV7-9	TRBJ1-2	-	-	CASVHSGNYGYTF	TGTGCCAGCGTCCACTCAGGCAACTATGGCTACACCTTC
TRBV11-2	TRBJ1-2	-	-	CASSSPQANYGYTF	TGTGCCAGCAGCTCTCCTCAGGCTAACTATGGCTACACCTTC
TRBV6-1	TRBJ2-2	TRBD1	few	CASSAFTGTGVGGELFF	TGTGCCAGCAGTGCGTTCACCGGGACAGGGGTCGGCGGGGAGCTGTTTTTT
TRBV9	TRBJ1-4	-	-	CASSGGPGATNEKLFF	TGTGCCAGCAGCGGCGGACCGGGAGCAACTAATGAAAAACTGTTTTTT
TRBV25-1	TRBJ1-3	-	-	CASSEPGVGNTIYF	TGTGCCAGCAGTGAACCGGGGGTTGGAAACACCATATATTTT
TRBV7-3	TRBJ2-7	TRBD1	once	CASSQPRDRGGSEQYF	TGTGCCAGCAGCCAACCGCGGGACAGGGGAGGGAGCGAGCAGTACTTC
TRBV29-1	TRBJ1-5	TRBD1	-	CSVWDRNQPQHF	TGCAGCGTTTGGGACAGAAATCAGCCCCAGCATTTT
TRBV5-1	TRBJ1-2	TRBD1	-	CASSAGQVDGYGYTF	TGCGCCAGCAGCGCAGGACAGGTGGATGGCTATGGCTACACCTTC
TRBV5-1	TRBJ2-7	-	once	CASSLAVETYEQYF	TGCGCCAGCAGCTTGGCCGTCGAGACCTACGAGCAGTACTTC
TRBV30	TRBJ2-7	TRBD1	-	CASSDRGNFYEQYF	TGTGCCTCTTCGGACAGGGGAAATTTCTACGAGCAGTACTTC
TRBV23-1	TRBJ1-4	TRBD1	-	CASSLTPIGQGEGEKLFF	TGCGCCAGCAGCCTAACACCAATCGGACAGGGTGAGGGTGAAAAACTGTTTTTT
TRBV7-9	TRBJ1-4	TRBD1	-	CASSLAQGVNEKLFF	TGTGCCAGCAGCTTAGCCCAGGGGGTGAATGAAAAACTGTTTTTT
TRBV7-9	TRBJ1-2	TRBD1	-	CASSLVRRQGDLYGYTF	TGTGCCAGCAGCTTAGTCCGCCGACAGGGGGATTTGTATGGCTACACCTTC
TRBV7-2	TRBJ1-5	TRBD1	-	CASSLGGQQYQPQHF	TGTGCCAGCAGCTTAGGGGGACAGCAGTATCAGCCCCAGCATTTT
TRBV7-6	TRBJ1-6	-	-	CASSSVPYNSPLHF	TGTGCCAGCAGCTCGGTCCCCTATAATTCACCCCTCCACTTT
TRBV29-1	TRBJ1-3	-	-	CSVAYSGNTIYF	TGCAGCGTTGCCTACTCTGGAAACACCATATATTTT
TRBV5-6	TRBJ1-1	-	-	CASSFGWAFNTEAFF	TGTGCCAGCAGCTTTGGGTGGGCCTTTAACACTGAAGCTTTCTTT
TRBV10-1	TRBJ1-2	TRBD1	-	CASSERRQGANGYTF	TGCGCCAGCAGTGAGCGAAGACAGGGGGCAAATGGCTACACCTTC
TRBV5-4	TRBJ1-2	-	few	CASSISTENYGYTF	TGTGCCAGCAGCATATCGACAGAGAACTATGGCTACACCTTC
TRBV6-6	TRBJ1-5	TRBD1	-	CASSRGQGWGYGNQPQHF	TGTGCCAGCAGTCGGGGACAGGGATGGGGTTACGGCAATCAGCCCCAGCATTTT
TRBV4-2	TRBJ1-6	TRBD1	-	CASSQDRGQVYNSPLHF	TGTGCCAGCAGCCAAGACAGGGGGCAAGTCTATAATTCACCCCTCCACTTT
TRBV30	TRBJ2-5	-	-	CAWSVWQGGETQYF	TGTGCCTGGAGTGTTTGGCAGGGTGGAGAGACCCAGTACTTC
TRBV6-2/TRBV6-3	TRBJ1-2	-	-	CASSYSRTSGYGYTF	TGTGCCAGCAGTTATAGCAGGACATCCGGTTATGGCTACACCTTC
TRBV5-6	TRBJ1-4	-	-	CASSYQDRLSMEKLFF	TGTGCCAGCAGCTACCAGGATCGCCTATCAATGGAAAAACTGTTTTTT
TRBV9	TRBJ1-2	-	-	CASSLDNNYGYTF	TGTGCCAGCAGCCTGGACAATAACTATGGCTACACCTTC
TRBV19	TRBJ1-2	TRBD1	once	CASRIQGARGYTF	TGTGCCAGTAGAATACAGGGGGCCAGGGGCTACACCTTC
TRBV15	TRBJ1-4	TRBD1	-	CATSRDGTGDEKLFF	TGTGCCACCAGCAGAGATGGAACAGGGGATGAAAAACTGTTTTTT
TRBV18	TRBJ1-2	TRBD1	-	CASSTDRVNYGYTF	TGTGCCAGCTCTACGGACAGGGTTAACTATGGCTACACCTTC
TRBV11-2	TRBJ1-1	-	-	CASSLVGGAMNTEAFF	TGTGCCAGCAGCTTAGTGGGGGGTGCCATGAACACTGAAGCTTTCTTT
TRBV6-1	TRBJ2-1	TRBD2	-	CASSELGLGGYNEQFF	TGTGCCAGCAGTGAGTTGGGACTAGGGGGCTACAATGAGCAGTTCTTC
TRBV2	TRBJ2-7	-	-	CASSEDPRYEQYF	TGTGCCAGCAGTGAAGATCCGAGATACGAGCAGTACTTC
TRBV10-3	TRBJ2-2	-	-	CATNQWGPTNTGELFF	TGTGCCACGAACCAATGGGGGCCGACGAACACCGGGGAGCTGTTTTTT
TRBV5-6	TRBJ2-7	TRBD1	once	CASSLAPGQAYEQYF	TGTGCCAGCAGCTTAGCACCCGGACAGGCCTACGAGCAGTACTTC
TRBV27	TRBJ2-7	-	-	CASSFSPPGIYEQYF	TGTGCCAGCAGTTTCTCACCCCCGGGGATATACGAGCAGTACTTC
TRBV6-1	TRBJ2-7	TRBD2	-	CASSEAPGGGPYEQYF	TGTGCCAGCAGTGAAGCTCCCGGCGGGGGGCCCTACGAGCAGTACTTC
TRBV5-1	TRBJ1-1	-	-	CASSLGWPLNTEAFF	TGCGCCAGCAGCTTGGGATGGCCCCTGAACACTGAAGCTTTCTTT
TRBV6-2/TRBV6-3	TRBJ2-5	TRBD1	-	CASSPGGETQYF	TGTGCCAGCAGCCCAGGGGGAGAGACCCAGTACTTC
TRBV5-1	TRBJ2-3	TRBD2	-	CASSRTAGDSDTQYF	TGCGCCAGCAGCCGGACAGCGGGAGATTCAGATACGCAGTATTTT
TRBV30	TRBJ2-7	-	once	CAWSEGVEQYF	TGTGCCTGGAGTGAAGGGGTAGAGCAGTACTTC
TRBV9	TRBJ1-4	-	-	CASSFRDLENEKLFF	TGTGCCAGCAGCTTCCGGGACTTAGAGAATGAAAAACTGTTTTTT
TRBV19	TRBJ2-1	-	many	CASSKGQNSYNEQFF	TGTGCCAGTAGTAAGGGGCAGAACTCCTACAATGAGCAGTTCTTC
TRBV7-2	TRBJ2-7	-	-	CASSVLATTYEQYF	TGTGCCAGCAGCGTACTAGCTACCACCTACGAGCAGTACTTC
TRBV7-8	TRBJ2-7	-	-	CASSLQSGFEQYF	TGTGCCAGCAGCTTACAGTCAGGGTTCGAGCAGTACTTC
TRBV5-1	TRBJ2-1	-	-	CASKRGNKYNEQFF	TGCGCCAGCAAACGGGGGAACAAATACAATGAGCAGTTCTTC